The 30 T cell receptor beta chains below were found in one sample sequenced in a study of T cell clones after liver transplantation. Profiled with immunoSEQ multiplex PCR; TCRdb holds only in-frame clones, not every one. This repertoire shows more than 70,000 clones, around 78% found once; its top ten account for less than 3%. The input for sequencing was CD4+ T cells from blood, taken at the 22-month timepoint. The receptors come from a human patient who received a liver transplant. Some T cells may originate from the graft donor.

This clone was counted once. The J gene is TRBJ2-7, the V gene TRBV12-2. TRBV12-2 is marked as a pseudogene. This CDR3 region has 15 residues. The CDR3 loop reads CASPPWVVSQSEQYF. The CDR3 coding sequence is TGTGCAAGTCCTCCATGGGTCGTCTCTCAAAGCGAGCAGTACTTC.

The V call is TRBV29-1, the J call TRBJ2-5; 11 bases match TRBD2. The germline CDR1 and CDR2 sequences are SQVTM and ANQGSEA. This CDR3 comprises 15 residues. The trim removed 2 bases at V and 5 bases at J, leaving 7 bases unmatched. The CDR3 loop is CSVEPLAGVGETQYF. CDR3 sequence (DNA): TGCAGCGTTGAACCACTAGCGGGAGTAGGGGAGACCCAGTACTTC.

V and J are TRBV7-3 and TRBJ1-2; D is unclear. V shed 4 bases and J shed 7 bases, with 13 bases lying between them. This CDR3 is built from 13 residues. The germline CDR1 and CDR2 sequences are SGHTA and FQGTGA. CDR3 loop: CASSWRTGLGYTF. The CDR3, as DNA: TGTGCCAGCAGCTGGCGTACCGGTCTTGGCTACACCTTC.

This clone was picked up one time. The V gene is TRBV20-1, the J gene TRBJ2-3; D not certain. V was cut by 6 bases and J by 5 bases, with 9 bases left in between. Germline V lookup: CDR1 DFQATT, CDR2 SNEGSKA (reference sequence). The CDR3 is 11 amino acids. CDR3 residues: CSAPTLDTQYF. CDR3 in DNA: TGCAGTGCCCCGACGTTAGATACGCAGTATTTT.

This rearrangement joins TRBV2 to TRBJ1-1; possible D gene TRBD1, 5 bases. Trimming removed 2 bases at V and 3 bases at J, with 10 bases between. Germline V gene sequence: CDR1 SNHLY, CDR2 FYNNEI. This CDR3 has 14 amino acids. In DNA, the CDR3 is TGTGCCAGCAGTGAACTGGGCAGGGACACTGAAGCTTTCTTT. It is translated as CASSELGRDTEAFF.

This clone was observed once. This chain connects TRBV4-3 to TRBJ1-1, with unresolved D. Germline V gene data show CDR1 as LGHNA and CDR2 as YSLEER. This CDR3 has 14 amino acids. Trimming left V 0 bases short and J 4 bases short, with 9 bases between. CDR3 in amino acids: CASSQDPSATEAFF. The CDR3 nucleotides are TGCGCCAGCAGCCAAGACCCCTCAGCCACTGAAGCTTTCTTT.

The chain is built from TRBV7-2 and TRBJ1-5; 9 nucleotides align to TRBD1. The V gene end was trimmed by 1 base and the J gene end by 1 base; junction bases not matched to a gene: 2. In germline, CDR1 is SGHTA, CDR2 FQGNSA. The CDR3 is 16 amino acids. The CDR3 sequence is CASSLDGQGSNQPQHF. In DNA, the CDR3 is TGTGCCAGCAGCTTAGACGGACAGGGGAGCAATCAGCCCCAGCATTTT.

The table lists this clone with a few counts. The chain links TRBV29-1 to TRBJ1-2, with a tentative D call TRBD1 (5 bases). CDR1 is SQVTM, CDR2 ANQGSEA, per germline. The CDR3 covers 14 residues. V lost 4 bases, J lost 6 bases, and 18 bases lay in between. CDR3 protein: CSVGSQDTDDGYTF. The CDR3 DNA follows: TGCAGCGTTGGGTCACAGGACACTGATGATGGCTACACCTTC. Together with reference TRBV29-1 and TRBJ1-2, the CDR3 gives the full variable domain: SAVISQKPSRDICQRGTSLTIQCQVDSQVTMMFWYRQQPGQSLTLIATANQGSEATYESGFVIDKFPISRPNLTFSTLTVSNMSPEDSSIYLCSVGSQDTDDGYTFGSGTRLTVV.

This chain links TRBV5-4 with TRBJ1-2; D uncertain. In germline, CDR1 is SGHNT, CDR2 YYREEE (reference sequence). CDR3 length equals 15 residues. V gave up 2 bases and J gave up 6 bases, with 17 bases separating them. The CDR3 DNA reads as TGTGCCAGCAGCTTAGTCGGGTGGGAGACCGATGGCTACACCTTC. Its translation: CASSLVGWETDGYTF.

The CDR3 region is CASRYNRDEAYEQYF. Written as DNA, the CDR3 is TGTGCCAGCAGGTACAATAGGGACGAAGCCTACGAGCAGTACTTC. J is TRBJ2-7 and V is TRBV6-5; the D call may be TRBD1 or TRBD2 (5 bases each). The germline CDR1 and CDR2 sequences are MNHEY and SVGAGI. The CDR3 has 15 residues. Trimming left V 6 bases short and J 2 bases short, with 17 bases between.

This chain connects TRBV5-6 to TRBJ2-7; no clear D gene. V gave up 2 bases and J gave up 0 bases, with 0 bases separating them. CDR3 length equals 11 residues. Germline V gene data show CDR1 as SGHDT and CDR2 as YYEEEE. The CDR3 here is CASSFSYEQYF. For the CDR3, the DNA is TGTGCCAGCAGCTTCTCCTACGAGCAGTACTTC.

Details on this clone: Other DNA sequences from this sample encode an identical CDR3 as well. The V and J genes are TRBV7-9 and TRBJ1-1; the D is unclear. V lost 5 bases to trimming and J lost 1 base, with 8 bases between them. This CDR3 has 13 amino acids. Germline V gene sequence: CDR1 SEHNR, CDR2 FQNEAQ (reference sequence). In nucleotides, the CDR3 is TGTGCCAGCAGCCTACTACAGAACACTGAAGCTTTCTTT. Its translation: CASSLLQNTEAFF. The complete variable domain, with remaining parts taken from reference TRBV7-9 and TRBJ1-1, reads DTGVSQNPRHKITKRGQNVTFRCDPISEHNRLYWYRQTLGQGPEFLTYFQNEAQLEKSRLLSDRFSAERPKGSFSTLEIQRTEQGDSAMYLCASSLLQNTEAFFGQGTRLTVV.

CDR3 in DNA: TGTGCCAGCAGTTTAAGTTTCAGGGGACTAGCGGAAGAGACCCAGTACTTC. It yields the protein CASSLSFRGLAEETQYF. The chain carries TRBV27 and TRBJ2-5; 11 bases map to TRBD2. V was pared by 2 bases and J by 3 bases, with 8 bases of the junction left unmatched. CDR1 and CDR2 from the germline V gene are MNHEY and SMNVEV (reference sequence). CDR3 size: 17 residues.

This clone was seen a single time. The chain has TRBV19 and TRBJ2-2; no firm D call. The CDR3 is 16 amino acids. CDR1 LNHDA and CDR2 SQIVND come from the germline V gene (reference sequence). The V gene lost 0 bases and the J gene lost 3 bases, with 11 bases spanning the gap. CDR3 loop: CASSIDRDLDTGELFF. CDR3 in DNA: TGTGCCAGTAGTATAGATAGGGATCTGGACACCGGGGAGCTGTTTTTT.

The chain couples TRBV19 to TRBJ1-2; D might be TRBD1 (5 bases). CDR3 length: 14 amino acids. V was clipped by 5 bases and J by 6 bases, with 16 bases between them. Germline V gene lookup returns CDR1 LNHDA and CDR2 SQIVND (reference sequence). In nucleotides, the CDR3 is TGTGCCAGTAGTCCGCAAAGGGGAGTGAATGGCTACACCTTC. Translation: CASSPQRGVNGYTF.

The chain recombines TRBV5-1 with TRBJ1-6; TRBD1 matches at 7 bases. With V trimmed by 2 bases and J by 14 bases, 10 bases remained unmatched. The CDR3 spans 14 residues. Germline CDR1 SGHRS, CDR2 YFSETQ. The DNA of the CDR3 is TGCGCCAGCAGCTTCGACAGACCAGGGGGGGCCCTCCACTTT. This translates into CASSFDRPGGALHF.

CDR3: CASSFSTGGNTEAFF. CDR3 DNA sequence: TGCGCCAGCAGCTTTTCGACAGGGGGGAACACTGAAGCTTTCTTT. The rearrangement links TRBV5-1 to TRBJ1-1; 9 bases fit TRBD1. The CDR3 contains 15 residues. V was pared by 2 bases and J by 1 base, with 3 bases of the junction left unmatched. CDR1 is SGHRS, CDR2 YFSETQ, per germline.

V usage is TRBV19 and J usage is TRBJ1-2; TRBD1 might be the D (6 bases). CDR1 LNHDA and CDR2 SQIVND come from the germline V gene (reference sequence). The V end was cut by 5 bases, the J end by 8 bases, with 15 bases between. The CDR3 length is 13 residues. The CDR3 nucleotides are TGTGCCAGTAGTCCCAGACAGGTCTACGGCTACACCTTC. Protein product: CASSPRQVYGYTF.

V is TRBV4-1 and J is TRBJ1-1, with D possibly TRBD1 on 6 matching bases. The CDR3 contains 17 residues. The germline CDR1 and CDR2 sequences are MGHRA and YSYEKL. Trimming removed 1 base at V and 2 bases at J, with 17 bases between. The CDR3 DNA is TGCGCCAGCAGCCAAGGACTTTTAGGGGGTGGTAACACTGAAGCTTTCTTT. Translated, it gives CASSQGLLGGGNTEAFF.

This chain connects TRBV5-1 to TRBJ1-5; D possibly corresponds to TRBD1 (6 bases). Trimming cost V 0 bases and J 5 bases, with 12 bases left between them. Germline assignment: CDR1 SGHRS and CDR2 YFSETQ. The CDR3 totals 15 residues. The CDR3 nucleotides are TGCGCCAGCAGCTTGGATTCAGGGGAGGATCAGCCCCAGCATTTT. This gives the protein CASSLDSGEDQPQHF.

The chain uses TRBV15 and TRBJ1-5, with D unclear. Trimming took off 3 bases at V and 7 bases at J, with 10 bases between the two ends. Germline assignment: CDR1 LNHNV and CDR2 YYDKDF (reference sequence). The CDR3 has 13 amino acids. The CDR3, as DNA: TGTGCCACCAGCAGTTCTTGGGCGCAGCCCCAGCATTTT. As protein: CATSSSWAQPQHF. Together with reference TRBV15 and TRBJ1-5, the CDR3 gives the full variable domain: DAMVIQNPRYQVTQFGKPVTLSCSQTLNHNVMYWYQQKSSQAPKLLFHYYDKDFNNEADTPDNFQSRRPNTSFCFLDIRSPGLGDTAMYLCATSSSWAQPQHFGDGTRLSIL.

The gene calls are TRBV28 and TRBJ1-3; unclear D gene. Trimming cost V 5 bases and J 0 bases, with 14 bases left between them. The V gene's germline CDR1 is MDHEN and CDR2 SYDVKM. The CDR3 runs 16 residues. CDR3 protein: CASSRISLSSGNTIYF. The CDR3 nucleotides are TGTGCCAGCAGTCGGATATCCCTAAGCTCTGGAAACACCATATATTTT.

This chain connects TRBV5-5 to TRBJ1-6; 10 bases match TRBD1. V lost 4 bases to trimming and J lost 13 bases; unmatched junction nucleotides: 11. CDR1 is SGHKS, CDR2 YYEKEE, per germline (reference sequence). This CDR3 comprises 15 residues. CDR3 residues: CASSLGRGQGTPLHF. The CDR3 region has the DNA TGTGCCAGCAGCCTGGGGAGGGGACAGGGGACCCCCCTCCACTTT.

The chain joins TRBV18 to TRBJ1-3, with unresolved D. CDR3 length: 14 amino acids. In germline, CDR1 is KGHSH, CDR2 LQKENI. V was clipped by 1 base and J by 3 bases, with 7 bases between them. The CDR3 region is CASSPQGNGNTIYF. The CDR3 DNA is TGTGCCAGCTCACCACAAGGGAATGGAAACACCATATATTTT. Full variable domain (missing parts from reference TRBV18 and TRBJ1-3): NAGVMQNPRHLVRRRGQEARLRCSPMKGHSHVYWYRQLPEEGLKFMVYLQKENIIDESGMPKERFSAEFPKEGPSILRIQQVVRGDSAAYFCASSPQGNGNTIYFGEGSWLTVV.

This clone was seen a single time. The chain employs TRBV2 and TRBJ2-7; 16 bases map to TRBD2. The germline V gene has CDR1 SNHLY and CDR2 FYNNEI. The CDR3 runs to 18 residues. The V segment lost 1 base and the J segment 6 bases; nucleotides outside the gene matches: 9. The CDR3 nucleotides read TGTGCCAGCAGTGAAGAAATGGGGACTAGCGGGGGGGGTGGCGAGCAGTACTTC. It encodes CASSEEMGTSGGGGEQYF.

The chain couples TRBV10-1 to TRBJ2-3; tentative D call: TRBD2 (6 bases). Between the trimmed V and J ends, which lost 0 bases and 2 bases, there was a span of 21 bases. Germline V gene lookup returns CDR1 WNHNN and CDR2 SYGVQD (reference sequence). The CDR3 runs 19 residues. CDR3 protein: CASSESKGLRDLPTDTQYF. The CDR3 nucleotides are TGCGCCAGCAGTGAGTCGAAAGGCCTCCGGGACTTACCCACAGATACGCAGTATTTT.

CDR3 in DNA: TGTGCCAGCAGCTTAAAGGGGGGGACTTACACCGGGGAGCTGTTTTTT. Encoded protein: CASSLKGGTYTGELFF. The chain couples TRBV5-4 to TRBJ2-2; TRBD2 is a possible D gene (7 bases). Trimming cost V 2 bases and J 3 bases, with 14 bases left between them. This CDR3 is 16 amino acids long. Germline CDR1 is SGHNT and CDR2 is YYREEE (reference sequence).

The V and J genes are TRBV5-1 and TRBJ1-4; D remains unclear. This CDR3 contains 14 residues. V was pared by 3 bases and J by 8 bases, with 14 bases between. Germline CDR1 reads SGHRS; CDR2 reads YFSETQ. The CDR3 nucleotides read TGCGCCAGCAGCTCGGTCTCGGTTGGGGAAAAACTGTTTTTT. Protein: CASSSVSVGEKLFF.

The genes are TRBV2 and TRBJ1-1, with 8 bases lining up with TRBD1. Germline CDR1 SNHLY, CDR2 FYNNEI. The CDR3 totals 17 residues. V was pared by 4 bases and J by 5 bases, with 15 bases of the junction left unmatched. CDR3 region: CASSVRGQDSRGTEAFF. CDR3 DNA sequence: TGTGCCAGCAGTGTGCGGGGACAGGATTCGAGGGGTACTGAAGCTTTCTTT.

This clone turned up a few times. The chain joins TRBV11-1 to TRBJ2-7, with 8 bases matching TRBD1. Losses at the gene ends were 6 bases for V and 6 bases for J; bases not matched to a gene: 13. The length of the CDR3 is 15 residues. CDR1 is SGHAT and CDR2 is FQDESV in the germline V gene (reference sequence). The CDR3 protein is CASSVRDRGWGEQYF. The CDR3 DNA sequence: TGTGCCAGCAGTGTACGAGACAGGGGCTGGGGCGAGCAGTACTTC.